The following is a TCR beta chain sequence with its context. Its specificity is unknown. Germline lookup yields CDR1 MNHEY and CDR2 SVGEGT. The CDR3 contains 12 residues. Trimming took off 7 bases at V and 6 bases at J, with 9 bases between the two ends. With random hexamers, reverse transcription was performed on roughly 0.45 to 1 ug of RNA. Coverage of TCR beta CDR3 amplification by immunoSEQ multiplex PCR extended to 54 Vbeta and 13 Jbeta. TCRdb re-called the immunoSEQ multiplex PCR reads through MiXCR, storing one row per CDR3 protein. The sample holds about 280,000 distinct CDR3 sequences; 70% to 90% are singletons and the top ten take 0.11%. These data come from a study of CD8 T cells in Susac syndrome. Findings and limits, study-wide: The study's TCR sequencing and HLA analysis drew on a certain number of individuals. That number was acknowledged as relatively small.

CD8+ and CD4+ T cells from blood underwent TCR beta sequencing, which was carried out in a high-throughput format. Negative isolation was used for CD8+ and CD4+ T cells, and FACS enrichment was applied to TEMRA cells. Sequencing was carried out using CD8+ T cells from PBMCs. This chain joins TRBV6-2 or TRBV6-3 and TRBJ2-2; D is unclear. The TCR comes from a human donor with multiple sclerosis. CDR3 DNA: TGTGCCAGCACCCAAAGCCCCGGGGAGCTGTTTTTT. It encodes CASTQSPGELFF.